A single sample gave rise to the 10 T cell receptor beta chains below, sequenced in a study of blood T cell repertoires in COVID-19. Data came from immunoSEQ multiplex PCR; TCRdb stores just in-frame clones and leaves some out. The repertoire holds around 190,000 clones, approximately 91% seen once, with 18% in the top ten. The sequenced material came from peripheral blood. The receptors derive from a man aged 50-60 years with COVID-19, enrolled during active disease.

The rearrangement uses TRBV24-1 and TRBJ2-1; weak D call: TRBD2 (6 bases). Germline V lookup: CDR1 KGHDR, CDR2 SFDVKD. V gave up 4 bases and J gave up 8 bases, with 17 bases separating them. The CDR3 extends over 15 amino acids. The CDR3 loop is CATSEPELARDEQFF. In nucleotides, the CDR3 is TGTGCCACCAGTGAACCTGAACTAGCTCGGGATGAGCAGTTCTTC.

This chain uses TRBV2 with TRBJ1-2; possible D gene TRBD1, 5 bases. CDR3 size: 14 residues. V lost 6 bases and J lost 4, with 15 bases in between. CDR1 and CDR2 from the germline V gene are SNHLY and FYNNEI. CDR3 coding DNA: TGTGCCAGCAGGCAGGGCCTGCACCCCTATGGCTACACCTTC. This translates into CASRQGLHPYGYTF.

This clone was counted between two and nine times. The V call is TRBV30, the J call TRBJ2-5, with 13 bases lining up with TRBD2. CDR1 is GTSNPN and CDR2 is SVGIG in the germline V gene (reference sequence). J lost 7 bases, V lost 5 bases, and 10 bases had no gene match. The CDR3 covers 15 residues. CDR3 bases: TGTGCCTGGGGACTAGCGGGGGCGAGTGGTGGGACCCAGTACTTC. This codes for CAWGLAGASGGTQYF.

V and J are TRBV24-1 and TRBJ2-3; TRBD2 matches 7 bases. Trimming removed 5 bases from V and 2 bases from J; junction bases left unmatched: 6. CDR3 size: 15 residues. Germline V gene lookup returns CDR1 KGHDR and CDR2 SFDVKD. The CDR3 DNA reads TGTGCCACCAGTGTTGGCGCGGGGGTCACAGATACGCAGTATTTT. Its protein product is CATSVGAGVTDTQYF.

The rearrangement uses TRBV7-3 and TRBJ1-1, with a possible D match to TRBD1 (5 bases). Germline CDR1 reads SGHTA; CDR2 reads FQGTGA. V dropped 8 bases and J dropped 1 base, with 14 bases sitting between them. The CDR3 is 14 amino acids. DNA of the CDR3: TGTGCCAGCTCCCTCGGGGGAGGGAACACTGAAGCTTTCTTT. Its protein product is CASSLGGGNTEAFF.

The rearrangement joins TRBV12-5 to TRBJ1-5, with D unclear. CDR3 length: 14 amino acids. Trimming took off 7 bases at V and 0 bases at J, with 10 bases between the two ends. Germline CDR1 and CDR2: LGHNT and FRNRAP. This chain's CDR3 is CASARGYSNQPQHF. The DNA of the CDR3 is TGTGCTAGTGCCCGGGGATATAGCAATCAGCCCCAGCATTTT.

The chain is built from TRBV30 and TRBJ1-6; D gene ambiguous. CDR3 size: 12 residues. Germline CDR1 reads GTSNPN; CDR2 reads SVGIG (reference sequence). V was pared by 4 bases and J by 8 bases, with 9 bases between. CDR3 bases: TGTGCCTGGAACGGGTTGGATTCACCCCTCCACTTT. It translates to CAWNGLDSPLHF. Full variable domain (missing parts from reference TRBV30 and TRBJ1-6): SQTIHQWPATLVQPVGSPLSLECTVEGTSNPNLYWYRQAAGRGLQLLFYSVGIGQISSEVPQNLSASRPQDRQFILSSKKLLLSDSGFYLCAWNGLDSPLHFGNGTRLTVT.

The chain uses TRBV19 and TRBJ2-3, with D possibly being TRBD1 (6 bases). The V gene lost 3 bases and the J gene lost 8 bases, with 6 bases spanning the gap. The CDR3 covers 11 residues. CDR1 is LNHDA and CDR2 is SQIVND in the germline V gene (reference sequence). The CDR3 reads CASSMGATQYF. The CDR3 region has the DNA TGTGCCAGTAGTATGGGGGCTACGCAGTATTTT.

The rearrangement uses TRBV19 and TRBJ2-4; D is undetermined. V lost 6 bases and J lost 8, with 8 bases in between. CDR3 size: 11 residues. Germline values: CDR1 LNHDA, CDR2 SQIVND (reference sequence). CDR3 nucleotides: TGTGCCAGTAGGGGCATGTACATTCAGTACTTC. Translating it yields CASRGMYIQYF.

DNA for the CDR3: TGTGCCAGCACCCTTTGGGAGTATCAGCCCCAGCATTTT. Translated: CASTLWEYQPQHF. This chain links TRBV28 with TRBJ1-5, with D uncertain. Germline CDR1 and CDR2: MDHEN and SYDVKM. Trimming removed 7 bases at V and 5 bases at J, with 12 bases between. This CDR3 has 13 amino acids.